These T cell receptor beta chains were read from a single sample in a study of blood T cell repertoires in COVID-19. Produced via immunoSEQ multiplex PCR; TCRdb's table is partial and in-frame only. The profile covers under 70,000 clones, with 70% to 90% appearing a single time and about 6.4% taken by the ten largest. The sequenced sample was peripheral blood. These receptors all come from a woman between 70 and 85 years old with acute or convalescent COVID-19. CDR3s include the opening cysteine and the closing phenylalanine or tryptophan. A D gene is named only where the DNA matches it firmly. Clone size is shown for a subset of rows, as once, few, many or a class of expanded clone.

TRBJ2-7,TRBD1,TRBV28,once,CASTDRVTSGEQYF,TGTGCCAGCACTGACAGGGTGACCTCGGGCGAGCAGTACTTC
TRBJ1-1,NA,TRBV7-9,NA,CASSLLNTEAFF,TGTGCCAGCAGCTTACTCAACACTGAAGCTTTCTTT
TRBJ1-5,TRBD1,TRBV18,NA,CASSGQELRRNQPQHF,TGTGCCAGCTCGGGACAGGAGCTGCGAAGGAATCAGCCCCAGCATTTT
TRBJ1-2,NA,TRBV28,NA,CASSLRAGSYGYTF,TGTGCCAGCAGTCTCCGGGCGGGCAGCTATGGCTACACCTTC
TRBJ1-2,NA,TRBV6-5,NA,CASSPLVDGGGYTF,TGTGCCAGCAGTCCCCTCGTCGATGGAGGGGGCTACACCTTC
TRBJ2-7,NA,TRBV25-1,once,CASSSSLGTAVSYEQYF,TGTGCCAGCAGTTCCTCCCTAGGGACTGCGGTCTCCTACGAGCAGTACTTC
TRBJ2-3,NA,TRBV21-1,NA,CASSKEFSTDTQYF,TGTGCCAGCAGCAAGGAGTTCAGCACAGATACGCAGTATTTT
TRBJ2-1,TRBD2,TRBV30,few,CAWSVLAGGPGEQFF,TGTGCCTGGAGTGTACTAGCGGGAGGGCCAGGGGAGCAGTTCTTC
TRBJ1-2,NA,TRBV6-1,NA,CASSELRDSGALYLYGYTF,TGTGCCAGCAGTGAACTCCGCGACAGTGGAGCCCTCTACTTATATGGCTACACCTTC
TRBJ2-1,TRBD2,TRBV11-3,NA,CASSSPGIFSGKSNEQFF,TGTGCGAGCAGTAGTCCAGGGATCTTTAGCGGGAAGAGCAATGAGCAGTTCTTC
TRBJ2-7,TRBD1,TRBV7-2,NA,CASSPDRGRSYEQYF,TGTGCCAGCAGCCCCGACAGGGGGCGATCTTACGAGCAGTACTTC
TRBJ1-2,NA,TRBV28,few,CASSLNYDGYTF,TGTGCCAGCAGTTTGAACTACGATGGCTACACCTTC
TRBJ1-2,NA,TRBV28,NA,CASRGQTEGYTF,TGTGCCAGCAGGGGACAAACGGAGGGCTACACCTTC
TRBJ2-1,TRBD2,TRBV4-3,once,CASSQENSGRSYNEQFF,TGCGCCAGCAGCCAAGAAAATAGCGGGCGCTCCTACAATGAGCAGTTCTTC
TRBJ1-1,TRBD1,TRBV19,NA,CATRTGGVNTEAFF,TGTGCCACTCGAACAGGGGGCGTGAACACTGAAGCTTTCTTT
TRBJ1-5,NA,TRBV10-3,few,CAISERGNSNQPQHF,TGTGCCATCAGTGAACGAGGCAATAGCAATCAGCCCCAGCATTTT
TRBJ2-7,NA,TRBV5-1,NA,CASSRQGYEQYF,TGCGCCAGCAGCCGCCAGGGCTACGAGCAGTACTTC
TRBJ1-5,NA,TRBV5-1,NA,CASSVDGRQPQHF,TGCGCCAGCAGCGTGGACGGTCGTCAGCCCCAGCATTTT
TRBJ1-2,TRBD1,TRBV2,NA,CASRAAGTANYGYTF,TGTGCCAGCAGAGCCGCCGGGACAGCTAACTATGGCTACACCTTC
TRBJ1-2,NA,TRBV5-1,NA,CASSLDSHYGYTF,TGCGCCAGCAGCTTGGACAGCCACTATGGCTACACCTTC
TRBJ1-2,TRBD1,TRBV7-2,NA,CASSVQGIGYTF,TGTGCCAGCAGCGTACAGGGGATCGGCTACACCTTC
TRBJ1-1,NA,TRBV4-2,NA,CASSQEDTGTVEAFF,TGTGCCAGCAGCCAAGAAGATACAGGGACGGTGGAAGCTTTCTTT
TRBJ2-7,TRBD1,TRBV28,NA,CASSFLRQGSYEQYF,TGTGCCAGCAGCTTTTTACGACAGGGGAGTTACGAGCAGTACTTC
TRBJ1-1,NA,TRBV7-8,few,CASSVAPKIPVNTEAFF,TGTGCCAGCAGCGTGGCCCCCAAAATCCCTGTAAACACTGAAGCTTTCTTT
TRBJ2-7,NA,TRBV6-5,few,CASSYRTISYEQYF,TGTGCCAGCAGTTACCGGACTATCTCCTACGAGCAGTACTTC